The following is a T cell receptor beta chain sequence with its context. There is no known antigen for this receptor. No per-base quality is available; no much larger clone lies one base away. Counted from cysteine to phenylalanine, this CDR3 has 17 amino acids. This entry keeps only the CDR3 DNA: 51 bases, framed from base 1. CDR1 is given as MNHEY and CDR2 as SVGEGT, both from the germline V gene. Trimming costs V 0 bases and J 0 bases, and their ends lie 12 bases apart. Sample time point, as interpreted from the label and publication: baseline before first vaccination. The vaccinee samples were drawn from two UK trials, COV001 and COV002, one of which was a single-blind randomized controlled phase 2/3 trial testing AZD1222 (ChAdOx1 nCoV-19) in healthy adults. Trial participant PBMC samples were collected at day 0 and day 28 after the second dose for TCRbeta chain sequencing. The entry originates in a study of T cell responses to AZD1222 COVID-19 vaccine (TCRdb year 2021). Concerning the study at large: AZD1222 recipients given second doses at about 4 weeks or at about 12 weeks were pooled, since spike-specific TCR depth and breadth were not found to differ between the two schedules. A total of 233 trial participants underwent TCR sequencing, of whom about 210 received two doses of AZD1222 and around 25 received two doses of the MenACWY control vaccine. Enrollment into the trials was organized by age into subgroups of 18-55, 56-69 and 70-plus years, and those subgroups contained roughly 140, 27 and 60 TCR-sequenced participants, respectively.

Study-level results and caveats: Nearly half of unique spike-specific TCRs reportedly recognized epitopes outside regions mutated in the B.1.351 and B.1.1.7 variants. CD4 TCRs associated with the vaccine covered the entire spike protein, and the dominant responses were in regions 160-218 and 743-854. Participants were mostly white British, with more females than males. The authors suggested clonal diversity may have been underestimated. Conclusions about previously exposed vaccinees were limited because only a handful of AZD1222 recipients were SARS-CoV-2 seropositive at baseline. The 56-69-year group was small, and its depth increase did not reach significance, likely because of low power. After two AZD1222 doses, spike-specific TCR breadth and depth were significantly higher than at day 0 and than in MenACWY recipients. Because no day 14 peak-response samples were available, the repertoires could be characterized only after the peak T cell response.

The CDR3 regions of human TCRbeta chains were analyzed by immunosequencing. In the original analysis: Repertoire TCRs were matched against a reference library of SARS-CoV-2-specific TCRs generated with the MIRA antigen-specificity platform. Breadth meant the fraction of unique TCRs that were SARS-CoV-2-associated, whereas depth meant the fraction of total T cells that were SARS-CoV-2-associated. Using the MIRA data, each spike-specific TCR was mapped to the spike region that the TCR reacts to and placed in a CD4 or CD8 class. Log10-transformed breadth and depth values were compared by one-way ANOVA with Sidak's multiple comparisons tests. TCRdb provides this immuneACCESS table in a form limited to in-frame rearrangements. Some clones are lacking; in checked studies, under half of them reflect an unresolved V gene, and why the rest are absent is not known. The V and J calls and clone size come from that table; D and trimming were worked out from the DNA. The sample table shows roughly 120,000 clones, and roughly nine tenths are seen once. 3.5% to 4.5% of the sample rests with the top ten.

Sample: peripheral blood, taken on day 0 of AZD1222 vaccination. The chain is assembled from TRBV6-2 or TRBV6-3 and TRBJ2-1; the D gene remains uncertain. The clonotype originates from an adult in good health. CDR3 protein: CASSYSIPISSYNEQFF. The sequenced DNA: TGTGCCAGCAGTTACTCGATCCCGATATCCTCCTACAATGAGCAGTTCTTC.